These 6 T cell receptor beta chains share one sample of origin, sequenced in a study of vaccination and CD4 T cells after COVID-19 (dated by TCRdb to the early 2020s). Library construction relied on PCR. Sequencing was carried out with an Illumina iSeq 100. TCR sequencing of DNA from cultured CD4+ T cells used the Oncomine TCR Beta short-read assay at the Johns Hopkins FTIC core. TCRdb reran the public reads through fastp at Q25 and MiXCR, keeping productive beta chains. Identical CDR3 protein sequences are pooled into one entry, listed with their most common genes and DNA. For this sample there are around 13,000 distinct CDR3 sequences; about four fifths appear just once. The ten largest clones capture under 30% of the sample. Their specific antigens are unknown. Read against the paper, the sample's treatment or condition label means: approximately 9-day PBMC culture with coronavirus spike peptide pools or control peptides (ViraFEST assay).

The sequenced sample was CD4+ T cells from blood, cultured in vitro. These receptors were obtained from a human donor who had recovered from COVID-19.

DNA for the CDR3: TGTGCCACCAGCAGAGCAGCGGGGACCGGCAACAATGAGCAGTTCTTC. Translated: CATSRAAGTGNNEQFF. The chain couples TRBV15 to TRBJ2-1, with 7 bases fitting TRBD2. The CDR3 contains 16 residues. Germline values: CDR1 LNHNV, CDR2 YYDKDF (reference sequence). J lost 5 bases, V lost 1 base, and 8 bases had no gene match.

J is TRBJ2-7 and V is TRBV20-1; 9 bases are shared with TRBD1. The V gene end was trimmed by 7 bases and the J gene end by 5 bases; junction bases not matched to a gene: 9. CDR3 size: 13 residues. Germline CDR1 DFQATT, CDR2 SNEGSKA (reference sequence). The CDR3 protein is CSVVRDRDHEQYF. The CDR3 DNA sequence: TGCAGTGTGGTCCGGGACAGGGACCACGAGCAGTACTTC.

The J gene is TRBJ1-5, the V gene TRBV15; 9 bases align to TRBD1. Germline values: CDR1 LNHNV, CDR2 YYDKDF (reference sequence). V dropped 1 base and J dropped 11; count of bases not matched to a gene: 15. This CDR3 comprises 17 residues. The CDR3 DNA is TGTGCCACCAGCAGAGTCGGGACAGGGAAGGTCGCAGTGACCCAGCATTTT. Translation: CATSRVGTGKVAVTQHF.

By frequency in the sample, this clonotype is large. This chain links TRBV10-3 with TRBJ2-3; D remains unclear. Trimming cost V 0 bases and J 9 bases, with 7 bases left between them. Germline lookup yields CDR1 ENHRY and CDR2 SYGVKD. This CDR3 region has 12 residues. CDR3 protein: CAISESLGTQYF. The DNA for the CDR3 is TGTGCCATCAGTGAGTCCCTAGGCACGCAGTATTTT.

V usage is TRBV20-1 and J usage is TRBJ1-1; D is uncertain. Germline V gene sequence: CDR1 DFQATT, CDR2 SNEGSKA (reference sequence). V gave up 5 bases and J gave up 8 bases, with 15 bases separating them. The CDR3 sequence is 12 residues long. The CDR3 loop is CSAPPRGREAFF. CDR3 in DNA: TGCAGTGCTCCCCCCAGAGGGCGCGAAGCTTTCTTT.

This chain connects TRBV7-8 to TRBJ2-3; maybe TRBD1 (5 bases). Deletions cut 8 bases from V and 3 bases from J, with 12 bases between. The CDR3 covers 13 residues. The germline V gene has CDR1 SGHVS and CDR2 FQNEAQ. The DNA of the CDR3 is TGTGCCAGCGAGCCCAGGGCAACAGATACGCAGTATTTT. Amino acid sequence: CASEPRATDTQYF.